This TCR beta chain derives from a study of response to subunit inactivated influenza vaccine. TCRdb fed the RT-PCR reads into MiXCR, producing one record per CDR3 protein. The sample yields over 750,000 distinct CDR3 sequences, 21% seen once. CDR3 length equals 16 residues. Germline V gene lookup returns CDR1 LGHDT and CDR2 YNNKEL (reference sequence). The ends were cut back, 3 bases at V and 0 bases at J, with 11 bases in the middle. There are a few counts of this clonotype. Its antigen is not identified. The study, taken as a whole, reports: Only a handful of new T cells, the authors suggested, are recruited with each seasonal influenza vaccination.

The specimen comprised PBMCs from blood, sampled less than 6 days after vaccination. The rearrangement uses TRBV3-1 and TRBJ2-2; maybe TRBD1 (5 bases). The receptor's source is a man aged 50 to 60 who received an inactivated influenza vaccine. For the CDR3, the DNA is TGTGCCAGCAGCCACCGGACACACGCGAACACCGGGGAGCTGTTTTTT. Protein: CASSHRTHANTGELFF.